This paragraph reports one TCR beta chain. As yet, its antigen is unknown. Regarding donors, all were healthy bone marrow donors. The data were obtained in a study of cytomegalovirus exposure and HLA in healthy donors. General study results and limits: A later analysis found common viral pathogens apparently linked to several of the most significant clusters. Altogether, around 160 TCR beta chains were recorded as cytomegalovirus-associated. Most TCRs appeared rarely, but some public TCRs recurred in many donors.

CDR1 is MGHRA and CDR2 is YSYEKL in the germline V gene. V dropped 0 bases and J dropped 1; count of bases not matched to a gene: 9. CDR3 length equals 17 residues. The PCR was carried out with 60 Vbeta primers and 13 Jbeta primers. Clones were read by immunoSEQ multiplex PCR, and TCRdb kept only the in-frame ones, dropping some. In the table there are approximately 200,000 clones, 60% to 85% of which are singletons. V and J are TRBV4-1 and TRBJ2-7, with TRBD2 matching over 7 bases. The sample consisted of PBMCs. The TCR was taken from a girl aged 5-17 years in good health and CMV-seropositive. CDR3 protein: CASSQDVGGGMSYEQYF. CDR3 bases: TGCGCCAGCAGCCAAGATGTCGGCGGGGGAATGTCCTACGAGCAGTACTTC.